The T cell receptor (beta chain) under discussion was sequenced for a study of T cell responses to AZD1222 COVID-19 vaccine. As concerns this clone: Antigen: not known.

Measured with immunoSEQ multiplex PCR; TCRdb has only the in-frame clones, and not every one. In the table there are over 100,000 clones, 80% to 90% of which are singletons. Study-level findings and limits: Spike was spanned by vaccine-associated CD4 TCRs, which were dominant at 160-218 and 743-854.

CDR1 and CDR2 (germline): LGHNA, YNFKEQ. CDR3 length: 17 residues. V lost 2 bases to trimming and J lost 6 bases; unmatched junction nucleotides: 13. Sequenced material: peripheral blood, taken on day 0 of AZD1222 vaccination. V gene TRBV4-2 combines with J gene TRBJ2-3; 8 nucleotides match TRBD1. This TCR came from an adult in good health. The CDR3 DNA is TGTGCCAGCAGCCAATTCCGAGGACAGGGAAGAGCCGATACGCAGTATTTT. It encodes CASSQFRGQGRADTQYF.